Shown below are 9 T cell receptor beta chains from a single sample sequenced in a study of OX40 agonist ivuxolimab in advanced cancers. Assay used: immunoSEQ multiplex PCR; TCRdb lists only in-frame clones, some missing. Among over 55,000 clones listed, 91% were seen once. This material consisted of CD4+ or CD8+ T cells sorted from blood, taken in a trial of the OX40 agonist ivuxolimab. Receptors were obtained from an adult with an advanced solid tumor such as melanoma, head and neck, liver or kidney cancer.

The V and J genes are TRBV5-1 and TRBJ2-1, with 8 bases matching TRBD1. Germline CDR1 and CDR2: SGHRS and YFSETQ. Unmatched junction bases numbered 11, after V lost 4 bases and J lost 8 bases. The CDR3 has 15 amino acids. The CDR3 region has the DNA TGCGCCAGCAGCCCGGGCCAGGGGGCCGGGGATGAGCAGTTCTTC. This gives the protein CASSPGQGAGDEQFF.

This sequence joins TRBV9 and TRBJ2-1; TRBD2 agrees at 12 bases. The V and J ends lost 0 bases and 4 bases, in that order; junction bases with no gene match: 5. The germline gives CDR1 SGDLS, CDR2 YYNGEE. CDR3 length: 17 residues. The CDR3 loop is CASSVELGLAGYNEQFF. CDR3 nucleotides: TGTGCCAGCAGCGTAGAGTTAGGACTAGCGGGGTACAATGAGCAGTTCTTC.

Only one count was recorded for this clone. The chain carries TRBV6-1 and TRBJ2-7; 11 positions match TRBD1. The germline gives CDR1 MNHNS, CDR2 SASEGT. CDR3 size: 18 residues. V shed 1 base and J 0 bases; nucleotides not matched to a gene: 8. The chain's CDR3 is CASSEGRGQGGSSYEQYF. The CDR3 DNA reads TGTGCCAGCAGTGAAGGGCGGGGACAGGGGGGGAGCTCCTACGAGCAGTACTTC.

This clone was seen just once. The chain links TRBV13 to TRBJ2-1; the match to TRBD2 covers 13 bases. The V and J ends lost 5 bases and 5 bases, in that order; junction bases with no gene match: 6. The CDR3 totals 16 residues. Per germline, CDR1 PRHDT and CDR2 FYEKMQ (reference sequence). For the CDR3, the DNA is TGTGCCAGCAGCAGAGGACTAGCGGGAGCGAACAATGAGCAGTTCTTC. This translates into CASSRGLAGANNEQFF. Full variable domain (outside the CDR3, taken from reference TRBV13 and TRBJ2-1): AAGVIQSPRHLIKEKRETATLKCYPIPRHDTVYWYQQGPGQDPQFLISFYEKMQSDKGSIPDRFSAQQFSDYHSELNMSSLELGDSALYFCASSRGLAGANNEQFFGPGTRLTVL.

The rearrangement uses TRBV7-8 and TRBJ1-2; D is possibly TRBD1 (5 bases). This CDR3 comprises 14 residues. V gave up 5 bases and J gave up 4 bases, with 14 bases separating them. CDR1 is SGHVS and CDR2 is FQNEAQ in the germline V gene. In nucleotides, the CDR3 is TGTGCCAGCAGCCCCATGGGGGATGGCTATGGCTACACCTTC. This encodes CASSPMGDGYGYTF.

The genes are TRBV19 and TRBJ1-5; no reliable D call. Trimming took 3 bases from V and 7 from J, leaving 13 bases between them. Germline V gene sequence: CDR1 LNHDA, CDR2 SQIVND (reference sequence). The CDR3 contains 14 residues. The CDR3 nucleotides are TGTGCCAGTAGTATCGTTGGGGATGGCCAGCCCCAGCATTTT. Its translation: CASSIVGDGQPQHF.

The chain uses TRBV19 and TRBJ1-1; 7 bases match TRBD1. Per germline, CDR1 LNHDA and CDR2 SQIVND (reference sequence). Trimming at V came to 3 bases and at J to 4 bases, leaving 5 bases not matched to a gene. CDR3 length: 14 residues. DNA of the CDR3: TGTGCCAGTAGTATCGACAGGGTCGGCACTGAAGCTTTCTTT. Translating it yields CASSIDRVGTEAFF.

The V call is TRBV10-3, the J call TRBJ2-7; 10 bases fit TRBD2. Germline V gene lookup returns CDR1 ENHRY and CDR2 SYGVKD. V lost 2 bases and J lost 2; bases outside the gene matches: 0. The CDR3 is 14 residues long. This CDR3 is CAISETSGAYEQYF. CDR3 nucleotides: TGTGCCATCAGTGAGACTAGCGGGGCCTACGAGCAGTACTTC.

V and J are TRBV7-2 and TRBJ2-2; D remains ambiguous. The length of the CDR3 is 14 residues. V was cut by 0 bases and J by 7 bases, with 9 bases left in between. CDR1 and CDR2 (germline): SGHTA, FQGNSA. CDR3 in amino acids: CASSLAGFDGELFF. CDR3 DNA sequence: TGTGCCAGCAGCTTAGCGGGATTTGACGGGGAGCTGTTTTTT.